This is a list of T cell receptor beta chains from one sample in a study of T-cell reconstitution after alpha-beta-depleted transplantation in children. MiXCR, applied by TCRdb to the PCR reads, yields one record per CDR3 protein. Altogether approximately 270,000 distinct CDR3 sequences are present, around 9.6% being singletons, with the ten largest covering around 10%. The sample here was PBMCs from the stem cell graft donor, taken from the stem cell graft. These receptors originate from a human donor who donated a stem cell graft to a child with SCID. CDR3s include the opening cysteine and the closing phenylalanine or tryptophan. A D gene is named only where the DNA matches it firmly. The size of a clone is reported for some rows only, either as once, few or many, or as a class for expanded clones.

TRBD1	TRBV29-1	18	few	TRBJ2-6	TGCAGCGTTGAATTGACAGGGAGTAGTGGGTCTGGGGCCAACGTCCTGACTTTC	CSVELTGSSGSGANVLTF
-	TRBV5-1	14	few	TRBJ1-2	TGCGCCAGCAGCTTGAGCGGGGACATCGGTGGCTACACCTTC	CASSLSGDIGGYTF
-	TRBV12-3/TRBV12-4	14	many	TRBJ2-3	TGTGCCAGCAGTTGGTCCAGCGGCACAGATACGCAGTATTTT	CASSWSSGTDTQYF
-	TRBV20-1	14	few	TRBJ2-6	TGCAGTGCCCTTGCGGGCTCTGGGGCCAACGTCCTGACTTTC	CSALAGSGANVLTF
-	TRBV12-3/TRBV12-4	13	-	TRBJ2-5	TGTGCCAGCAGTTTAAGTGGGACGGAGACCCAGTACTTC	CASSLSGTETQYF
-	TRBV27	12	many	TRBJ2-3	TGTGCCAGCATGGGGAACACAGATACGCAGTATTTT	CASMGNTDTQYF
-	TRBV7-9	14	-	TRBJ2-7	TGTGCCAGCAGCTTAGAATACAGGGCTTACGAGCAGTACTTC	CASSLEYRAYEQYF
-	TRBV3-1	14	few	TRBJ2-5	TGTGCCAGCAGCCAGACCACAGGGTTGGAGACCCAGTACTTC	CASSQTTGLETQYF
TRBD1	TRBV2	18	few	TRBJ1-5	TGTGCCAGCAGGAATTACGGGACAGGGGGCTATAGCAATCAGCCCCAGCATTTT	CASRNYGTGGYSNQPQHF
-	TRBV12-3/TRBV12-4	12	many	TRBJ2-5	TGTGCCAGCCGAACCCCAGGGGAGACCCAGTACTTC	CASRTPGETQYF
-	TRBV6-4	14	many	TRBJ2-1	TGTGCCAGCAGCGGGGACTGGCTAGATAATGAGCAGTTCTTC	CASSGDWLDNEQFF
TRBD2	TRBV9	16	few	TRBJ2-1	TGTGCCAGCAGCGTATGGACTAGCGGGGGGGTAGGAGAGCAGTTCTTC	CASSVWTSGGVGEQFF
-	TRBV7-9	13	few	TRBJ2-5	TGTGCCAGCAGCTTACGGGCCGGAGAGGCCCAGTACTTC	CASSLRAGEAQYF
-	TRBV7-6	14	many	TRBJ2-7	TGTGCCAGCAGCTTAGTGGACTCCACCTACGAGCAGTACTTC	CASSLVDSTYEQYF
-	TRBV7-9	15	few	TRBJ1-5	TGTGCCAGCAGCTTAGGTTCAGGTAGCAATCAGCCCCAGCATTTT	CASSLGSGSNQPQHF
-	TRBV27	13	many	TRBJ1-1	TGTGCCAGCGTAGAGACAGTGAACACTGAAGCTTTCTTT	CASVETVNTEAFF
-	TRBV7-9	15	-	TRBJ2-7	TGTGCCAGCAGCTCGGGCGTAGGGAGCCTACGGGAGCAGTACTTC	CASSSGVGSLREQYF
-	TRBV14	15	-	TRBJ2-1	TGTGCCAGCAGCCAAGGCGGGGCAGGGGGGAGTGAGCAGTTCTTC	CASSQGGAGGSEQFF
-	TRBV6-5	16	few	TRBJ1-4	TGTGCCAGCAGGAGGGGGACATTCCAGGGCGATGAAAAACTGTTTTTT	CASRRGTFQGDEKLFF
-	TRBV27	15	-	TRBJ1-1	TGTGCCAGCAGTTTAACGGCAGGGACGAACACTGAAGCTTTCTTT	CASSLTAGTNTEAFF
TRBD2	TRBV27	13	-	TRBJ2-7	TGTGCCAGCAGTTTTACTAGCGGTAACGAGCAGTACTTC	CASSFTSGNEQYF
-	TRBV3-1	15	-	TRBJ2-3	TGTGCCACCTGCCAGGAGGTCACTTGGACAGATACGCAGTATTTT	CATCQEVTWTDTQYF
-	TRBV10-1	13	-	TRBJ1-1	TGCGCCAGCAGCGCCGAGATGAACACTGAAGCTTTCTTT	CASSAEMNTEAFF
TRBD1	TRBV2	13	-	TRBJ2-5	TGTGCCAGCAATGGACAGGGGGAAGAGACCCAGTACTTC	CASNGQGEETQYF
TRBD2	TRBV11-2	15	-	TRBJ2-1	TGTGCCAGCAGGGATGCTAGCGGGGGAGTATATGAGCAGTTCTTC	CASRDASGGVYEQFF
-	TRBV4-1	15	many	TRBJ1-6	TGCGCCAGCAGCCAAGGTGGTGGGGGGAATTCACCCCTCCACTTT	CASSQGGGGNSPLHF
TRBD2	TRBV5-1	17	few	TRBJ2-5	TGCGCCAGCAGCTTAACCCTAGCGGGAGGCAGCCAAGAGACCCAGTACTTC	CASSLTLAGGSQETQYF
-	TRBV5-1	17	-	TRBJ2-5	TGCGCCAGCAGCTTGCAACCCCCGGGACGGAACAAAGAGACCCAGTACTTC	CASSLQPPGRNKETQYF
-	TRBV4-1	13	few	TRBJ1-5	TGCGCCAGCAGCCAATTTATACTCGGGCCCCAGCATTTT	CASSQFILGPQHF
TRBD1	TRBV5-4	15	-	TRBJ2-3	TGTGCCAGCAGCTACAGGGGGCGGAAGGAAGATACGCAGTATTTT	CASSYRGRKEDTQYF
-	TRBV2	14	many	TRBJ1-5	TGTGCCAGCAGTGAATTGACGTTGAACCAGCCCCAGCATTTT	CASSELTLNQPQHF
-	TRBV4-2	14	many	TRBJ2-5	TGTGCCAGCAGCCAAGAGGTGACTCGGGCGACCCAGTACTTC	CASSQEVTRATQYF
-	TRBV3-1	14	-	TRBJ1-2	TGTGCCAGCAGCCAAGACCTGGGGGGCTATGGCTACACCTTC	CASSQDLGGYGYTF
-	TRBV25-1	15	many	TRBJ2-1	TGTGCCAGCAGTGAATCGGGTACAGGGACTAATGAGCAGTTCTTC	CASSESGTGTNEQFF
TRBD1	TRBV9	15	-	TRBJ2-7	TGTGCCAGCAGCCCCCTCCGGGACAGGGGGGAAGAGCAGTACTTC	CASSPLRDRGEEQYF
-	TRBV7-9	12	many	TRBJ1-5	TGTGCCAGCAGCTTATTCAATCAGCCCCAGCATTTT	CASSLFNQPQHF
TRBD1	TRBV20-1	13	few	TRBJ1-4	TGCAGTGCTACCACAGGGGCTAATGAAAAACTGTTTTTT	CSATTGANEKLFF
TRBD1	TRBV20-1	14	-	TRBJ2-5	TGCAGTGCTAGAGGACAGGGTGGGGGAGAGACCCAGTACTTC	CSARGQGGGETQYF
-	TRBV7-9	12	few	TRBJ2-7	TGTGCCAGCACCACGAGGGATCCCGAGCAGTACTTC	CASTTRDPEQYF
-	TRBV3-1	12	many	TRBJ2-7	TGTGCCAGCAGTCACGACACCTACGAGCAGTACTTC	CASSHDTYEQYF
TRBD1	TRBV20-1	13	few	TRBJ2-7	TGCAGTGCCCCCGGGACAGGGGGCTCCGAGCAGTACTTC	CSAPGTGGSEQYF
TRBD1	TRBV18	15	-	TRBJ2-5	TGTGCCAGCTCACCACCGATGGCAGGGGGCGAGACCCAGTACTTC	CASSPPMAGGETQYF
-	TRBV7-9	17	many	TRBJ2-7	TGTGCCAGCAGCCAGAGAATCGGGACCACCAAAAACGACGAGCAGTACTTC	CASSQRIGTTKNDEQYF
-	TRBV12-3/TRBV12-4	13	-	TRBJ2-7	TGTGCCAGCAGCGCCGGGATCTTCTACGAGCAGTACTTC	CASSAGIFYEQYF
-	TRBV9	16	few	TRBJ2-7	TGTGCCAGCAGCGTAGGACTAGAGGTTAACTCCTACGAGCAGTACTTC	CASSVGLEVNSYEQYF
-	TRBV7-2	15	-	TRBJ2-7	TGTGCCAGCAGCTCGAGGGTTAGCGGTGCCTACGAGCAGTACTTC	CASSSRVSGAYEQYF
-	TRBV20-1	15	-	TRBJ2-3	TGCAGTGCTAGAGATAACAGAAATTCCCCAGATACGCAGTATTTT	CSARDNRNSPDTQYF
-	TRBV5-5	16	-	TRBJ2-1	TGTGCCAGCAGCTACTCAGGGGGGTTTTCCTACAATGAGCAGTTCTTC	CASSYSGGFSYNEQFF
TRBD2	TRBV10-3	15	-	TRBJ2-3	TGTGCCATCAGGACTAGCGGGGGTAACACAGATACGCAGTATTTT	CAIRTSGGNTDTQYF